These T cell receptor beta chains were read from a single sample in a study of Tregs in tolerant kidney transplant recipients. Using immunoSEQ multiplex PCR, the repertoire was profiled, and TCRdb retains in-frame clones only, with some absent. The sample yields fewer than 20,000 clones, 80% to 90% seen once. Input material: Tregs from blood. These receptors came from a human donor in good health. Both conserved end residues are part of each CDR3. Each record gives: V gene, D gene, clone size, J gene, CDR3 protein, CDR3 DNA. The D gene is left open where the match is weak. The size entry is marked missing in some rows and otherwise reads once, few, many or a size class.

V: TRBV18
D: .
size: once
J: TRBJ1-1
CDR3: CASSRFLAEAFF
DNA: TGTGCCAGCTCACGATTCCTTGCTGAAGCTTTCTTT

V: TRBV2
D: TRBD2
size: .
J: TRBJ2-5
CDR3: CASKRPSGGETQYF
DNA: TGTGCCAGCAAGAGGCCTAGCGGTGGGGAGACCCAGTACTTC

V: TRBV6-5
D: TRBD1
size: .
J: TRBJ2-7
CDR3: CATKGSGTGTYEQYF
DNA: TGTGCCACCAAAGGGTCCGGGACAGGGACCTACGAGCAGTACTTC

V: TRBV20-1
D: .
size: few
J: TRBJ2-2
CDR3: CSVSRTGELFF
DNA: TGCAGTGTTAGCCGAACCGGGGAGCTGTTTTTT

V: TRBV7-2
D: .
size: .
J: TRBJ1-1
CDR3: CASSPQRETEAFF
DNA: TGTGCCAGCAGCCCCCAGCGGGAGACTGAAGCTTTCTTT

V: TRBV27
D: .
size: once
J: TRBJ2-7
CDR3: CASSRRPLYEQYF
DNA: TGTGCCAGCAGCCGACGGCCCCTGTACGAGCAGTACTTC

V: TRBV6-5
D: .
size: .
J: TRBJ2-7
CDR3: CASSYSPSSYEQYF
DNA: TGTGCCAGCAGTTACTCCCCTAGCAGCTACGAGCAGTACTTC

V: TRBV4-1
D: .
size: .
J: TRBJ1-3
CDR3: CASSRPQPSGNTIYF
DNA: TGCGCCAGCAGCCGCCCCCAGCCCTCTGGAAACACCATATATTTT

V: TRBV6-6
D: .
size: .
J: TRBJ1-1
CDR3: CASTPPQGRAEAFF
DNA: TGTGCCAGCACCCCACCCCAGGGCCGTGCTGAAGCTTTCTTT

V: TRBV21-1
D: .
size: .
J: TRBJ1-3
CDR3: CASSKARQRTGNTIYF
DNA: TGTGCCAGCAGCAAAGCGCGGCAGCGTACTGGAAACACCATATATTTT

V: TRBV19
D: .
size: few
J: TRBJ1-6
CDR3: CASSTPTKSVLHF
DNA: TGTGCCAGTAGTACACCTACCAAATCCGTCCTCCACTTT